The 18 T cell receptor beta chains given below trace back to one sample, sequenced in a study of shared clonotypes between healthy human individuals. Naive CD8 isolation took CD45RO-negative cells positively selected for CCR7 and excluded terminally differentiated effector memory CD45RA+ cells. The repertoire was sequenced with immunoSEQ multiplex PCR; TCRdb's copy has only in-frame clones and lacks some. Altogether over 2 million clones are present, over 85% being singletons, with the ten largest covering approximately 1.2%. The sample taken for sequencing was naive CD8+ T cells sorted from blood. These receptors all stem from a man between 18 and 29 years old in good health.

The chain uses TRBV19 and TRBJ1-6; D is unclear. CDR1 is LNHDA, CDR2 SQIVND, per germline (reference sequence). Deletions cut 5 bases from V and 5 bases from J, with 13 bases between. This CDR3 comprises 15 residues. As DNA, the CDR3 is TGTGCCAGTAGTCTCGTGGGCCAGGATAATTCACCCCTCCACTTT. The encoded protein is CASSLVGQDNSPLHF.

The chain carries TRBV19 and TRBJ2-7, with TRBD2 matching 8 bases. This CDR3 has 15 amino acids. Germline V gene lookup returns CDR1 LNHDA and CDR2 SQIVND (reference sequence). J gave up 4 bases and V 5 bases, and 10 bases lay outside the gene matches. The CDR3 spells CASSWGVAGKYEQYF. CDR3 nucleotide sequence: TGTGCCAGTAGTTGGGGGGTAGCGGGGAAATACGAGCAGTACTTC.

The chain couples TRBV11-2 to TRBJ2-7; D ambiguous. The V end lost 1 base, the J end lost 5 bases, and 9 bases lay between the germline ends. Germline CDR1 and CDR2: SGHAT and FQNNGV. The length of the CDR3 is 13 residues. The chain's CDR3 is CASSLAGPNEQYF. In DNA form, the CDR3 reads TGTGCCAGCAGCTTAGCTGGGCCTAACGAGCAGTACTTC. The whole variable domain, remainder taken from reference TRBV11-2 and TRBJ2-7, is EAGVAQSPRYKIIEKRQSVAFWCNPISGHATLYWYQQILGQGPKLLIQFQNNGVVDDSQLPKDRFSAERLKGVDSTLKIQPAKLEDSAVYLCASSLAGPNEQYFGPGTRLTVT.

The chain uses TRBV27 and TRBJ2-1, with TRBD2 matching 10 bases. Trimming cost V 4 bases and J 7 bases; bases outside gene matches: 4. Germline CDR1 is MNHEY and CDR2 is SMNVEV (reference sequence). CDR3 length equals 14 residues. CDR3 sequence (DNA): TGTGCCAGCAGTTACCTGACTAGCGGGAATGAGCAGTTCTTC. Translating gives CASSYLTSGNEQFF.

The gene calls are TRBV28 and TRBJ2-3; TRBD1 matches 9 bases. The CDR3 covers 15 residues. J gave up 2 bases and V 7 bases, and 7 bases lay outside the gene matches. CDR1 is MDHEN and CDR2 is SYDVKM in the germline V gene. CDR3 DNA: TGTGCCAGCACCCCTGGGACAGGGCTCACAGATACGCAGTATTTT. Translated: CASTPGTGLTDTQYF. Drawing the rest from reference TRBV28 and TRBJ2-3, the complete variable domain is DVKVTQSSRYLVKRTGEKVFLECVQDMDHENMFWYRQDPGLGLRLIYFSYDVKMKEKGDIPEGYSVSREKKERFSLILESASTNQTSMYLCASTPGTGLTDTQYFGPGTRLTVL.

The gene calls are TRBV9 and TRBJ1-1; possibly TRBD1 for D (5 bases). Trimming left V 0 bases short and J 5 bases short, with 14 bases between. The CDR3 is 15 amino acids. From germline, CDR1 is SGDLS and CDR2 YYNGEE. Here the CDR3 reads CASSVDPGRGTEAFF. In DNA, the CDR3 is TGTGCCAGCAGCGTAGATCCAGGCCGGGGGACTGAAGCTTTCTTT.

The chain uses TRBV7-2 and TRBJ2-3; D possibly corresponds to TRBD1 (7 bases). The germline V gene encodes CDR1 SGHTA and CDR2 FQGNSA. CDR3 length equals 18 residues. The V gene lost 4 bases and the J gene lost 2 bases, with 22 bases spanning the gap. The CDR3 DNA reads as TGTGCCAGCAGCTCACCCCTCGGAACAGGGGACTCCACAGATACGCAGTATTTT. This translates into CASSSPLGTGDSTDTQYF.

J is TRBJ2-1 and V is TRBV6-6, with D possibly matching TRBD1 (6 bases). The V and J ends lost 2 bases and 7 bases respectively, with 18 bases between them. CDR1 is MNHNY, CDR2 SVGAGI, per germline (reference sequence). CDR3 length: 16 residues. In nucleotides, the CDR3 is TGTGCCAGCAGTTACGATCAGGGGCGGTTTCGGAATGAGCAGTTCTTC. Encoded protein: CASSYDQGRFRNEQFF.

The V call is TRBV6-1, the J call TRBJ2-2; maybe TRBD2 (6 bases). Trimming stripped 6 bases from V and 2 bases from J, with 10 bases between. The germline CDR1 and CDR2 sequences are MNHNS and SASEGT. The CDR3 is 14 amino acids. The CDR3 DNA is TGTGCCAGCAGGGTCGGGAGAAACACCGGGGAGCTGTTTTTT. Translation: CASRVGRNTGELFF.

The chain is built from TRBV18 and TRBJ1-4; possibly TRBD1 for D (5 bases). V lost 3 bases to trimming and J lost 3 bases, with 14 bases between them. CDR3 length: 16 residues. Germline V gene sequence: CDR1 KGHSH, CDR2 LQKENI. The CDR3, as DNA: TGTGCCAGCTCACCGTCCCTAGGGGAGCCTAATGAAAAACTGTTTTTT. It codes for CASSPSLGEPNEKLFF.

The chain is built from TRBV9 and TRBJ2-1, with D possibly being TRBD2 (6 bases). Germline V gene data show CDR1 as SGDLS and CDR2 as YYNGEE. V lost 3 bases and J lost 5, with 12 bases in between. This CDR3 has 14 residues. CDR3 nucleotide sequence: TGTGCCAGCAGCGGATGGCGGGAAGACAATGAGCAGTTCTTC. Translated, it gives CASSGWREDNEQFF.

The chain uses TRBV28 and TRBJ2-5; the D gene is possibly TRBD1 (7 bases). Per the germline V gene, CDR1 is MDHEN and CDR2 is SYDVKM. V was trimmed by 5 bases and J by 11 bases, leaving 21 bases between them. The CDR3 extends over 14 amino acids. Written as DNA, the CDR3 is TGTGCCAGCAGTCCGGGACTCAGGGGGAACTCGCAGTACTTC. Translating it yields CASSPGLRGNSQYF.

The gene calls are TRBV13 and TRBJ2-7; 11 nucleotides agree with TRBD2. The germline gives CDR1 PRHDT, CDR2 FYEKMQ (reference sequence). The trim removed 2 bases at V and 10 bases at J, leaving 10 bases unmatched. The length of the CDR3 is 15 residues. This CDR3 reads CASSLSTSGGPNQYF. The CDR3 DNA follows: TGTGCCAGCAGCTTAAGTACTAGCGGGGGTCCCAACCAGTACTTC.

The chain couples TRBV4-1 to TRBJ2-7, with TRBD1 matching 7 bases. Germline V CDR1 and CDR2: MGHRA, YSYEKL. V lost 4 bases to trimming and J lost 4 bases; unmatched junction nucleotides: 7. The CDR3 runs 14 residues. Written as DNA, the CDR3 is TGCGCCAGCAGCCTCGTAGGGGGCGATTACGAGCAGTACTTC. Amino acid sequence: CASSLVGGDYEQYF.

The CDR3 is CASSQESGFNEKLFF. DNA for the CDR3: TGCGCCAGCAGCCAAGAGAGCGGGTTTAATGAAAAACTGTTTTTT. V usage is TRBV4-3 and J usage is TRBJ1-4, with no clear D. This CDR3 region has 15 residues. The V end was cut by 0 bases, the J end by 4 bases, with 9 bases between. Germline V gene data show CDR1 as LGHNA and CDR2 as YSLEER.

The chain employs TRBV10-1 and TRBJ1-1; D not certain. Germline V CDR1 and CDR2: WNHNN, SYGVQD (reference sequence). V shed 6 bases and J shed 3 bases, with 11 bases lying between them. CDR3 size: 13 residues. The CDR3 region has the DNA TGCGCCAGCAGCGATTATGGGGACACTGAAGCTTTCTTT. Translated, it gives CASSDYGDTEAFF.

The rearrangement joins TRBV18 to TRBJ2-7, with D unresolved. Germline values: CDR1 KGHSH, CDR2 LQKENI. The CDR3 totals 16 residues. The V and J ends lost 2 bases and 2 bases respectively, with 16 bases between them. The CDR3 loop is CASSPIAPGPTYEQYF. The CDR3 DNA is TGTGCCAGCTCACCAATTGCGCCAGGCCCGACCTACGAGCAGTACTTC. Supplemented by reference TRBV18 and TRBJ2-7, the full variable domain reads NAGVMQNPRHLVRRRGQEARLRCSPMKGHSHVYWYRQLPEEGLKFMVYLQKENIIDESGMPKERFSAEFPKEGPSILRIQQVVRGDSAAYFCASSPIAPGPTYEQYFGPGTRLTVT.

The chain links TRBV27 to TRBJ2-7, with TRBD2 as a possible D gene (5 bases). Between the trimmed V and J ends, which lost 8 bases and 1 base, there was a span of 12 bases. The CDR3 runs to 13 residues. Per germline, CDR1 MNHEY and CDR2 SMNVEV (reference sequence). The CDR3 reads CASRGRDSYEQYF. The CDR3 coding sequence is TGTGCCAGCCGAGGACGGGATTCCTACGAGCAGTACTTC.